The 17 T cell receptor beta chains given below trace back to one sample, sequenced in a study of cytomegalovirus exposure and HLA in healthy donors. The study ran its PCR with 60 Vbeta and 13 Jbeta primers. Method: immunoSEQ multiplex PCR; TCRdb's copy keeps in-frame clones and lacks some. The data hold 110,000 to 150,000 clones, with 84% observed a single time. The specimen sequenced was PBMCs. The receptors were sampled from a boy between 2 and 10 years old in good health and CMV-seronegative.

This chain links TRBV2 with TRBJ1-6; TRBD1 is a possible D gene (5 bases). Trimming took off 3 bases at V and 16 bases at J, with 25 bases between the two ends. CDR1 and CDR2 from the germline V gene are SNHLY and FYNNEI. The CDR3 has 16 amino acids. Here the CDR3 DNA reads TGTGCCAGCAGTGAGGATAGATTAGGACACGGGAGCCGGCTCCACTTT. Protein product: CASSEDRLGHGSRLHF.

The chain has TRBV28 and TRBJ2-7; D is unresolved. V lost 2 bases and J 7 bases, leaving 12 bases between the germline ends. The CDR3 spans 13 residues. Per the germline V gene, CDR1 is MDHEN and CDR2 is SYDVKM. CDR3 region: CASSLQQPDEQYF. The CDR3 DNA reads TGTGCCAGCAGTTTACAACAACCTGATGAGCAGTACTTC.

This sequence joins TRBV5-4 and TRBJ2-7; 13 nucleotides agree with TRBD2. The CDR3 contains 15 residues. V gave up 7 bases and J gave up 1 base; unmatched junction bases: 5. Germline CDR1 reads SGHNT; CDR2 reads YYREEE (reference sequence). The CDR3 loop is CASARLAGGSYEQYF. The DNA for the CDR3 is TGTGCCAGCGCTCGACTAGCGGGAGGATCCTACGAGCAGTACTTC.

The chain links TRBV6-1 to TRBJ2-3, with 12 bases identical to TRBD2. Germline V gene sequence: CDR1 MNHNS, CDR2 SASEGT. The CDR3 consists of 22 residues. J was trimmed by 5 bases and V by 2 bases; bases with no gene match: 23. The CDR3 region is CASSERLAGGSRLGYSLDTQYF. Written as DNA, the CDR3 is TGTGCCAGCAGTGAAAGGCTAGCGGGGGGGTCAAGATTGGGCTATTCTCTAGATACGCAGTATTTT.

CDR3 sequence reads: CASSSTGTNTGELFF. CDR3 bases: TGTGCCAGCAGCTCGACAGGGACAAACACCGGGGAGCTGTTTTTT. The chain carries TRBV7-2 and TRBJ2-2; 7 bases agree with TRBD1. V shed 4 bases and J 2 bases; nucleotides not matched to a gene: 4. This CDR3 spans 15 amino acids. Germline V lookup: CDR1 SGHTA, CDR2 FQGNSA.

The gene calls are TRBV11-3 and TRBJ2-3; TRBD1 agrees at 10 bases. This CDR3 has 16 amino acids. CDR1 is SGHNT and CDR2 is YENEEA in the germline V gene. V dropped 5 bases and J dropped 5; count of bases not matched to a gene: 10. The CDR3 loop is CASSPRQGAHRDTQYF. CDR3 bases: TGTGCCAGCAGCCCTAGACAGGGGGCACACCGAGATACGCAGTATTTT.

The chain recombines TRBV7-3 with TRBJ2-5; 10 bases align to TRBD1. This CDR3 has 16 amino acids. With V trimmed by 1 base and J by 0 bases, 2 bases remained unmatched. The germline V gene encodes CDR1 SGHTA and CDR2 FQGTGA. The CDR3 sequence: CASSLKGQGNQETQYF. CDR3 DNA sequence: TGTGCCAGCAGCTTAAAGGGACAGGGGAACCAAGAGACCCAGTACTTC.

The V and J genes are TRBV7-2 and TRBJ2-3, with D perhaps TRBD1 (5 bases). This CDR3 is built from 14 residues. Germline V gene lookup returns CDR1 SGHTA and CDR2 FQGNSA. The germline V and J ends were trimmed by 3 bases and 2 bases, with 9 bases remaining between them. The CDR3 reads CASSFLGPTDTQYF. The CDR3 DNA reads TGTGCCAGCAGCTTTCTGGGGCCCACAGATACGCAGTATTTT.

This clone came up once. The gene calls are TRBV6-6 and TRBJ2-7; no definite D call. With 4 bases removed from V and 3 bases from J, the gap between germline ends came to 10 bases. CDR3 length: 13 residues. In germline, CDR1 is MNHNY, CDR2 SVGAGI (reference sequence). The CDR3 DNA is TGTGCCAGCAGTTTGGTCAACGGCTACGAGCAGTACTTC. The encoded protein is CASSLVNGYEQYF.

At least ten counts were recorded for this clone. Other nucleotide sequences in the sample specify the same CDR3. The J gene is TRBJ2-7, the V gene TRBV4-3; 11 nucleotides line up with TRBD1. V lost 3 bases and J lost 3; bases outside the gene matches: 7. This CDR3 has 16 amino acids. Looked up from germline, CDR1 is LGHNA and CDR2 is YSLEER. The CDR3 sequence is CASSQVPGTGGYEQYF. In DNA form, the CDR3 reads TGCGCCAGCAGCCAGGTACCCGGGACAGGGGGCTACGAGCAGTACTTC.

The chain couples TRBV11-3 to TRBJ1-1; perhaps TRBD1 as D (5 bases). The CDR3 has 15 residues. V gave up 5 bases and J gave up 4 bases, with 17 bases separating them. Germline CDR1 is SGHNT and CDR2 is YENEEA. The CDR3 DNA sequence: TGTGCCAGCAGCCCAGACCTTTGGGGCGGCACTGAAGCTTTCTTT. This encodes CASSPDLWGGTEAFF.

V is TRBV9 and J is TRBJ2-1; 10 positions agree with TRBD2. The junction had 12 bases not matched to a gene; V was cut back by 3 bases and J by 9 bases. CDR1 and CDR2 from the germline V gene are SGDLS and YYNGEE. The CDR3 consists of 16 residues. CDR3 bases: TGTGCCAGCAGCGCCCGGGGGGCTAGCGGGAGTACTGAGCAGTTCTTC. This codes for CASSARGASGSTEQFF.

In this sample, this clone turned up a few times. The J gene is TRBJ1-2, the V gene TRBV7-2; 8 nucleotides agree with TRBD1. Germline-derived CDR1 and CDR2 are SGHTA and FQGNSA. The V and J ends lost 1 base and 8 bases, in that order; junction bases with no gene match: 6. The CDR3 totals 14 residues. CDR3 residues: CASSLGTGREGYTF. In DNA form, the CDR3 reads TGTGCCAGCAGCTTAGGGACAGGGCGAGAGGGCTACACCTTC.

The chain uses TRBV5-6 and TRBJ2-3, with 8 bases aligning to TRBD2. CDR1 is SGHDT and CDR2 is YYEEEE in the germline V gene. V lost 4 bases, J lost 4 bases, and 14 bases stayed unmatched. The CDR3 is made up of 17 amino acids. The CDR3, as DNA: TGTGCCAGCAGCCGTCGCCTCCCCGGGGGGGCCGCAGATACGCAGTATTTT. Protein sequence: CASSRRLPGGAADTQYF.

The chain couples TRBV2 to TRBJ1-5; 7 bases align to TRBD1. CDR1 and CDR2 (germline): SNHLY, FYNNEI. Trimming removed 6 bases from V and 4 bases from J; junction bases left unmatched: 6. The CDR3 runs to 14 residues. The CDR3 region has the DNA TGTGCCAGCAGCGACAGGGTTCGAAATCAGCCCCAGCATTTT. It encodes CASSDRVRNQPQHF.

The rearrangement joins TRBV6-5 to TRBJ2-3; TRBD2 matches 7 bases. Per germline, CDR1 MNHEY and CDR2 SVGAGI. The J segment lost 4 bases and the V segment lost 4 bases, leaving 11 bases of the junction unmatched. This CDR3 comprises 16 residues. The CDR3 sequence: CASSLPPGAGADTQYF. The CDR3 DNA sequence: TGTGCCAGCAGTTTACCCCCCGGGGCGGGGGCAGATACGCAGTATTTT.

J is TRBJ1-5 and V is TRBV5-1; D is possibly TRBD1 (5 bases). This CDR3 is 15 amino acids long. The V gene lost 4 bases and the J gene lost 1 base, with 12 bases spanning the gap. Germline CDR1 and CDR2: SGHRS and YFSETQ. The CDR3 DNA reads TGCGCCAGCAGCCCGTCAGGGTCGAGCAATCAGCCCCAGCATTTT. Amino acid sequence: CASSPSGSSNQPQHF.